This TCR beta chain originates from a study of identical twins. The study's findings and limits: The study drew conclusions from cross-sectional statistical analysis, not from following the same donors. Researchers reported weaker excess twin sharing in beta out-of-frame sequences.

TCRdb fed the 5' RACE reads into MiXCR, producing one record per CDR3 protein. Of around 250,000 distinct CDR3 sequences listed, over 9.5% were seen once; the top ten hold 4% to 5%. Trimming cost V 2 bases and J 6 bases; bases outside gene matches: 3. The CDR3 has 13 amino acids. Notes on this clonotype: Its target is not known.

These sequences were also reported in another study, on yellow fever vaccine responses in identical twins.

The receptor was derived from a woman under 30 in good health. This sequence joins TRBV12-3 or TRBV12-4 and TRBJ1-2; 7 positions agree with TRBD1. What was sequenced was memory (CD45RO+) T cells sorted from blood. In DNA, the CDR3 is TGTGCCAGCAGTTTACGACAGGGAGATGGCTACACCTTC. The encoded protein is CASSLRQGDGYTF.